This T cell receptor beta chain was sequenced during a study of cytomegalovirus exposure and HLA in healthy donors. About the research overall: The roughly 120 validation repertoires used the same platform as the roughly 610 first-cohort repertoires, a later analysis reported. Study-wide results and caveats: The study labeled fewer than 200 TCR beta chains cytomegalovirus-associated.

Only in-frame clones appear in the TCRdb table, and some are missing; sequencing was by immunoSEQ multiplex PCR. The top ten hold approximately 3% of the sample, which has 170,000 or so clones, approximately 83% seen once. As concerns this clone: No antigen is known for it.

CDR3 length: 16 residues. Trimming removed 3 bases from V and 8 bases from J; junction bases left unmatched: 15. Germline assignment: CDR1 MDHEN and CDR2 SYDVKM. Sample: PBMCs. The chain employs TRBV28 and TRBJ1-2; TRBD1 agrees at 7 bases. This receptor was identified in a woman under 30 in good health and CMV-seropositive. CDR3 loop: CASSLPIWFQGEGYTF. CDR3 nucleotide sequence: TGTGCCAGCAGTTTGCCCATTTGGTTCCAGGGGGAAGGCTACACCTTC.